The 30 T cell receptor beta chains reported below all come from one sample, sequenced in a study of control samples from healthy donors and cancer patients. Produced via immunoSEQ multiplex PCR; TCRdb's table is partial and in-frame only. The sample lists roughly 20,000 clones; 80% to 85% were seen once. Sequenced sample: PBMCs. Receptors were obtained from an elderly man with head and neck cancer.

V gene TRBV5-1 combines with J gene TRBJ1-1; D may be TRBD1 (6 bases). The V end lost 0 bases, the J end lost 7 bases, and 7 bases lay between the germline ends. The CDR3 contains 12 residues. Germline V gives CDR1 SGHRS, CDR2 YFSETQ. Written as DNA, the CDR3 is TGCGCCAGCAGCTTGGAGGGACATGAAGCTTTCTTT. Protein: CASSLEGHEAFF. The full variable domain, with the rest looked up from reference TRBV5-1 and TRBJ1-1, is KAGVTQTPRYLIKTRGQQVTLSCSPISGHRSVSWYQQTPGQGLQFLFEYFSETQRNKGNFPGRFSGRQFSNSRSEMNVSTLELGDSALYLCASSLEGHEAFFGQGTRLTVV.

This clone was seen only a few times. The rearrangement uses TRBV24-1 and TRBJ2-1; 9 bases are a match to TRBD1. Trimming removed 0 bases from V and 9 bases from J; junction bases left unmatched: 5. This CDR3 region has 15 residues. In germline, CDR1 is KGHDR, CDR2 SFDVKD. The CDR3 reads CATSDLYRGRGEQFF. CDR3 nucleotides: TGTGCCACCAGTGATTTGTACAGGGGGCGCGGTGAGCAGTTCTTC.

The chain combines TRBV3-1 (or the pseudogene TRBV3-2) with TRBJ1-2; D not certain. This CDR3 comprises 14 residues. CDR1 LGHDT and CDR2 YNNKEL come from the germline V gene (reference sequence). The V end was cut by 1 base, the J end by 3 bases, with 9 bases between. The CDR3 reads CASSQGSKDYGYTF. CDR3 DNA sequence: TGTGCCAGCAGCCAAGGCAGCAAAGACTATGGCTACACCTTC.

The DNA of the CDR3 is TGTGCCAGCAGGTATTGGGATAACACTGAAGCTTTCTTT. It yields the protein CASRYWDNTEAFF. The chain has TRBV6-5 and TRBJ1-1, with D uncertain. Looked up from germline, CDR1 is MNHEY and CDR2 is SVGAGI. The CDR3 sequence is 13 residues long. Trimming pared 6 bases from V and 2 bases from J, leaving 10 bases between.

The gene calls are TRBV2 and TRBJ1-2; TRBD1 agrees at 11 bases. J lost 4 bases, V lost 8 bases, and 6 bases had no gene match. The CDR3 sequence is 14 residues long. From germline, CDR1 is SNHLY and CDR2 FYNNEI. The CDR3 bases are TGTGCCAGCCGGGACAGGGGGATCAGCTATGGCTACACCTTC. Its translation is CASRDRGISYGYTF.

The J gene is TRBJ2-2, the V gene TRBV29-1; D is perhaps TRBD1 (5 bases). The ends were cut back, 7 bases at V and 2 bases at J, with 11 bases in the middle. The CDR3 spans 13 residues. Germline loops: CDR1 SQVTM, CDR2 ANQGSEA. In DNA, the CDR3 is TGCAGCGCCCAGACAGAAAACACCGGGGAGCTGTTTTTT. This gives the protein CSAQTENTGELFF.

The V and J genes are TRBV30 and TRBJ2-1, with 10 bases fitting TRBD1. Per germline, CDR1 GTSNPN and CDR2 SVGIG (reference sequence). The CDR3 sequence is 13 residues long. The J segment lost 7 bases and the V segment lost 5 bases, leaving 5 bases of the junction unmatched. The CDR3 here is CAWAGTGANEQFF. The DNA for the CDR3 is TGTGCCTGGGCCGGGACAGGGGCGAATGAGCAGTTCTTC.

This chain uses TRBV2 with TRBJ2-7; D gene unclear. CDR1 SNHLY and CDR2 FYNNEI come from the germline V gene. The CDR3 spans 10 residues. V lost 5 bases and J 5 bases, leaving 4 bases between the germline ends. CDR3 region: CASSMDEQYF. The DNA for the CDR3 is TGTGCCAGCAGTATGGACGAGCAGTACTTC.

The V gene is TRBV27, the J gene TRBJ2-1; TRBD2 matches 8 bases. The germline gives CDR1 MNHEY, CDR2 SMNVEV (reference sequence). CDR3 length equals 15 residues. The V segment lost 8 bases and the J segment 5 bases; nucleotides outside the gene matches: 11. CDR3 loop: CASGPGGAGDNEQFF. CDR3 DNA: TGTGCCAGCGGACCTGGCGGAGCGGGGGACAATGAGCAGTTCTTC.

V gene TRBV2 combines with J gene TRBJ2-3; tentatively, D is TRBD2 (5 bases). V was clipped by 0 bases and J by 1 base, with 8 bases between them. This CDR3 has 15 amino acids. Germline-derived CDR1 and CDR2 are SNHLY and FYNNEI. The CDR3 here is CASSEAVGGTDTQYF. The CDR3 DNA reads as TGTGCCAGCAGTGAAGCGGTCGGGGGCACAGATACGCAGTATTTT.

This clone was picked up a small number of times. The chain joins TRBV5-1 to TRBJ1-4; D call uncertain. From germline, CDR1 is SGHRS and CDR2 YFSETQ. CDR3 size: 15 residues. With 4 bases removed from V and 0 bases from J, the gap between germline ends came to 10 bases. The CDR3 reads CASSDTTATNEKLFF. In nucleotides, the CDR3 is TGCGCCAGCAGCGACACAACTGCAACTAATGAAAAACTGTTTTTT.

CDR3 DNA sequence: TGTGCCAGCAGTTTAGACAGGGCGAGGACTGAAGCTTTCTTT. It yields the protein CASSLDRARTEAFF. The chain combines TRBV27 with TRBJ1-1, with 7 bases matching TRBD1. There are 14 residues in the CDR3. The V gene's germline CDR1 is MNHEY and CDR2 SMNVEV (reference sequence). Trimming removed 2 bases from V and 5 bases from J; junction bases left unmatched: 5.

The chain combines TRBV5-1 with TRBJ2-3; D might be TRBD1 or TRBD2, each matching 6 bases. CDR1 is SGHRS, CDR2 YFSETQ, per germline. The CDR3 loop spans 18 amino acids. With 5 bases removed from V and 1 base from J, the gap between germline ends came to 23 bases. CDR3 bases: TGCGCCAGCAGGGCCCTCCTTGGGGGGCTCTCGGGCACAGATACGCAGTATTTT. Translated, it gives CASRALLGGLSGTDTQYF.

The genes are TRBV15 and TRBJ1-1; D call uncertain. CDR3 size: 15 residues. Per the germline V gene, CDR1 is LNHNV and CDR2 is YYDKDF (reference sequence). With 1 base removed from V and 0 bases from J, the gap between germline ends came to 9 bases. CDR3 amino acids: CATSRVRAVNTEAFF. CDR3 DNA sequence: TGTGCCACCAGCAGAGTTCGGGCGGTGAACACTGAAGCTTTCTTT.

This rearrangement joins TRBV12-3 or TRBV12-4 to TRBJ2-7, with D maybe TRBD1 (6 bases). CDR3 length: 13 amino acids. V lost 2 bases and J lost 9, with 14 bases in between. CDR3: CASSLSPDSPQYF. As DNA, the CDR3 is TGTGCCAGCAGTTTATCCCCGGACAGTCCGCAGTACTTC.

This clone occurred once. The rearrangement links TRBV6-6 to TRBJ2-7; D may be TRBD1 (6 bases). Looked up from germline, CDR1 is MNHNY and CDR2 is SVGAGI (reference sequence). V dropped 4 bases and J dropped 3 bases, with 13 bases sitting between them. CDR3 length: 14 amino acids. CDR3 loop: CASSFGQPNYEQYF. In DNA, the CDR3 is TGTGCCAGCAGTTTTGGACAGCCCAACTACGAGCAGTACTTC.

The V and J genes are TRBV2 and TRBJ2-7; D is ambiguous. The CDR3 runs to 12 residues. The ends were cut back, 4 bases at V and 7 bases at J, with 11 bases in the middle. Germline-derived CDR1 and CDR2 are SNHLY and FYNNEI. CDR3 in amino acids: CASSGGEREQYF. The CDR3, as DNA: TGTGCCAGCAGTGGCGGAGAAAGGGAGCAGTACTTC.

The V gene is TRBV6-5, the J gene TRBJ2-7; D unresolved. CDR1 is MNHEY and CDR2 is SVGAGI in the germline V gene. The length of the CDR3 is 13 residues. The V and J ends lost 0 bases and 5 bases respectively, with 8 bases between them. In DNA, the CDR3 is TGTGCCAGCAGTTACTCGAACCGACACGAGCAGTACTTC. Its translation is CASSYSNRHEQYF.

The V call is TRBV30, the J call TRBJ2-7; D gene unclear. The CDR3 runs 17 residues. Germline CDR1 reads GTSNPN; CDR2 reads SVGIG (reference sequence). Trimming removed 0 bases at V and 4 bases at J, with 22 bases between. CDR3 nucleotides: TGTGCCTGGAGTGTACGGCCTTGGCGCTTCGATGGGTACGAGCAGTACTTC. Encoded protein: CAWSVRPWRFDGYEQYF.

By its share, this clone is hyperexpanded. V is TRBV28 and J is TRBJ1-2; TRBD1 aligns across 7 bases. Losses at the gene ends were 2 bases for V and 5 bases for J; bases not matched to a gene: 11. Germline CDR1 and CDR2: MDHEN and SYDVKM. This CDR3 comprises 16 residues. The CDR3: CASSLPPGQEEYGYTF. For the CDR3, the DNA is TGTGCCAGCAGTTTACCACCCGGACAGGAGGAGTATGGCTACACCTTC.

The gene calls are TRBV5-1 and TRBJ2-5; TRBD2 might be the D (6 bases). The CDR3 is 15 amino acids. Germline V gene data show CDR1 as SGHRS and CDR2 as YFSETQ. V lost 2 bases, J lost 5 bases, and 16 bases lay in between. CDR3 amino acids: CASSFQLGGRETQYF. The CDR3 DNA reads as TGCGCCAGCAGCTTTCAACTTGGAGGGCGGGAGACCCAGTACTTC. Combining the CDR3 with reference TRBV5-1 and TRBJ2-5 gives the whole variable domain KAGVTQTPRYLIKTRGQQVTLSCSPISGHRSVSWYQQTPGQGLQFLFEYFSETQRNKGNFPGRFSGRQFSNSRSEMNVSTLELGDSALYLCASSFQLGGRETQYFGPGTRLLVL.

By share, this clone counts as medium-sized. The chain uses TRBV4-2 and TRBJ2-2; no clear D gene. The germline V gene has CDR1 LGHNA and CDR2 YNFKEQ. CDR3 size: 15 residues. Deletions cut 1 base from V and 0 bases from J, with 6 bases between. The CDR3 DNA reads TGTGCCAGCAGCCAAGGCTTCGCGAACACCGGGGAGCTGTTTTTT. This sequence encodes CASSQGFANTGELFF.

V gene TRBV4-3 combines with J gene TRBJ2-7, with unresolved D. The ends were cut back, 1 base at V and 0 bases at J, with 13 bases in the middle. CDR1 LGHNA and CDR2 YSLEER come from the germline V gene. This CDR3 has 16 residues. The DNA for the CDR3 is TGCGCCAGCAGCCAAGGAGGCGGAGCCACCTCCTACGAGCAGTACTTC. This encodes CASSQGGGATSYEQYF.

DNA of the CDR3: TGTGCCAGCAGTTATCACCGGGACTACAATGAGCAGTTCTTC. It yields the protein CASSYHRDYNEQFF. The V call is TRBV6-2 or TRBV6-3, the J call TRBJ2-1, with D possibly matching TRBD2 (5 bases). This CDR3 is 14 amino acids long. Germline loops: CDR1 MNHEY, CDR2 SVGEGT. The V end was cut by 3 bases, the J end by 3 bases, with 9 bases between.

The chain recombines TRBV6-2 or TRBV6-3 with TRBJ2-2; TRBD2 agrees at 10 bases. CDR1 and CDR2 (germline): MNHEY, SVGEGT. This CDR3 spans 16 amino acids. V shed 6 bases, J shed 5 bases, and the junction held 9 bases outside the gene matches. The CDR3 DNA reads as TGTGCCAGCAGCCCCAGACTAGCGGGCTTAACCGGGGAGCTGTTTTTT. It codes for CASSPRLAGLTGELFF.

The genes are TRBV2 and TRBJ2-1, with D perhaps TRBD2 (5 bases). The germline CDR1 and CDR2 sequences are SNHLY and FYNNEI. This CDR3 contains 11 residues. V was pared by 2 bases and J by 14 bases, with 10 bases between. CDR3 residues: CASSETQEEFF. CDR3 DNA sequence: TGTGCCAGCAGTGAAACGCAGGAGGAGTTCTTC.

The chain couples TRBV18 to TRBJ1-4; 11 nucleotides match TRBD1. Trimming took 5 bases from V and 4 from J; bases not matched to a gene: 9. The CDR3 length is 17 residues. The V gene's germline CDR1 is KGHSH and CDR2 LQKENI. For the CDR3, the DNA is TGTGCCAGCTCAGCTGGACAGGGGGCGACCGGTAATGAAAAACTGTTTTTT. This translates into CASSAGQGATGNEKLFF.

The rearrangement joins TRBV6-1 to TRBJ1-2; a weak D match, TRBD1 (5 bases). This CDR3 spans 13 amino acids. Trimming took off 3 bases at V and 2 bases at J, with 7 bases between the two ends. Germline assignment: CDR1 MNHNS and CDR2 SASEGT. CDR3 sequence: CASSEWGNYGYTF. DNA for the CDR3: TGTGCCAGCAGTGAGTGGGGGAACTATGGCTACACCTTC.

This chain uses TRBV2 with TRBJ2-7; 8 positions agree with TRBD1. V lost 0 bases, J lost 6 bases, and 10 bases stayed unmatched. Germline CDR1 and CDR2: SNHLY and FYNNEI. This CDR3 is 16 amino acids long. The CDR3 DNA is TGTGCCAGCAGTGAAGCCGGGGCCAGGGGGCTTTTCGAGCAGTACTTC. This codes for CASSEAGARGLFEQYF.

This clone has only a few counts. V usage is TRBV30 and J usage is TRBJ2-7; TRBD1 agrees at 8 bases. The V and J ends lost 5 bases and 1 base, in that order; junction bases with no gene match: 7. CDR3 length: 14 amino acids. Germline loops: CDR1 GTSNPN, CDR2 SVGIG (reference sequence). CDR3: CAWGRQGASYEQYF. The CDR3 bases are TGTGCCTGGGGACGGCAGGGGGCATCCTACGAGCAGTACTTC.